The clone carrying this TCR beta chain showed up many times. Its antigen is not known. Germline trimming cut 6 bases from V and 6 bases from J; bases unmatched to any gene: 11. The CDR3 loop spans 14 amino acids. Germline V gene lookup returns CDR1 LNHNV and CDR2 YYDKDF (reference sequence). Incorporated into the TCR beta cDNA libraries were unique molecular identifiers, which served to reduce PCR and sequencing biases. TCRdb fed the PCR reads into MiXCR, producing one record per CDR3 protein. The table lists roughly 700,000 distinct CDR3 sequences, 25% to 30% of them singletons. This record belongs to a study of post-analysis software for immune sequencing data. Study at large: Progressive-relapsing, secondary progressive and relapsing-remitting multiple sclerosis were among the disease courses included.

Study results and limitations: Four to six TRBV segments, including TRBV5-6, TRBV5-1 and TRBV20-1, were more frequent in patients than controls. Significantly lower normalized Chao1 diversity was seen in multiple sclerosis patients than in controls.

This sequence originates from a girl aged 5-17 years with multiple sclerosis. The chain is built from TRBV15 and TRBJ2-7; 7 nucleotides line up with TRBD2. Sequencing input: blood. The chain's CDR3 is CATSRGRGLSEQYF. CDR3 DNA: TGTGCCACCAGTCGTGGGAGGGGTTTATCCGAGCAGTACTTC. Full variable domain (missing parts from reference TRBV15 and TRBJ2-7): DAMVIQNPRYQVTQFGKPVTLSCSQTLNHNVMYWYQQKSSQAPKLLFHYYDKDFNNEADTPDNFQSRRPNTSFCFLDIRSPGLGDTAMYLCATSRGRGLSEQYFGPGTRLTVT.